These 24 T cell receptor beta chains were sequenced from one sample in a study of regulatory T cells in long-lasting Graves disease. The time point was: persistent/refractory GD, antithyroid drugs over 5 years with positive TRAb. From RNA extracted from PBMCs, the TCR library was made. HTBI primers from iRepertoire and Arm-PCR of CDR3 regions yielded the TCR beta libraries. TCRdb re-called the multiplex PCR reads through MiXCR, storing one row per CDR3 protein. Altogether a few hundred thousand distinct CDR3 sequences are present, about a quarter being singletons, with the ten largest covering roughly 26%. The source material was peripheral blood mononuclear cells (PBMCs), sampled when the disease was refractory, from a patient treated with antithyroid drugs. These receptors all stem from a female donor with Graves disease.

CDR3 in DNA: TGTGCCAGTAGTATCGGAAGGGGCCCCTCCTATGGCTACACCTTC. Translating it yields CASSIGRGPSYGYTF. The V gene is TRBV19, the J gene TRBJ1-2; D might be TRBD1 (5 bases). V was trimmed by 3 bases and J by 4 bases, leaving 15 bases between them. CDR3 size: 15 residues. From germline, CDR1 is LNHDA and CDR2 SQIVND (reference sequence).

The chain recombines TRBV5-1 with TRBJ2-5, with 10 bases lining up with TRBD1. The V gene end was trimmed by 2 bases and the J gene end by 5 bases; junction bases not matched to a gene: 9. CDR3 length: 16 residues. The V gene's germline CDR1 is SGHRS and CDR2 YFSETQ. Here the CDR3 reads CASSLGQGGNRETQYF. In DNA, the CDR3 is TGCGCCAGCAGCTTAGGACAGGGGGGGAATCGCGAGACCCAGTACTTC.

The rearrangement uses TRBV20-1 and TRBJ1-1; TRBD1 matches 8 bases. The CDR3 has 15 residues. Germline CDR1 and CDR2: DFQATT and SNEGSKA (reference sequence). The V gene end was trimmed by 3 bases and the J gene end by 1 base; junction bases not matched to a gene: 7. In DNA form, the CDR3 reads TGCAGTGCTAGGGGCACAGGGGGAAGGAACACTGAAGCTTTCTTT. Residues: CSARGTGGRNTEAFF.

In this sample, this clonotype turned up many times. The V and J genes are TRBV20-1 and TRBJ2-6, with D unresolved. Deletions cut 4 bases from V and 1 base from J, with 8 bases between. This CDR3 spans 14 amino acids. Per the germline V gene, CDR1 is DFQATT and CDR2 is SNEGSKA (reference sequence). CDR3 region: CSANNPSGANVLTF. CDR3 sequence (DNA): TGCAGTGCTAATAACCCGTCTGGGGCCAACGTCCTGACTTTC.

This clonotype has at least ten counts. The rearrangement links TRBV11-2 to TRBJ1-1; 7 bases match TRBD1. Germline-derived CDR1 and CDR2 are SGHAT and FQNNGV. The J segment lost 0 bases and the V segment lost 5 bases, leaving 12 bases of the junction unmatched. This CDR3 spans 17 amino acids. This chain's CDR3 is CASSRGQIALMNTEAFF. The CDR3 DNA is TGTGCCAGCAGCCGGGGACAGATAGCGCTTATGAACACTGAAGCTTTCTTT.

This clonotype was counted at least ten times. The chain employs TRBV27 and TRBJ1-1, with a possible D match to TRBD1 (5 bases). This CDR3 has 16 residues. The V and J ends lost 8 bases and 0 bases respectively, with 19 bases between them. Germline-derived CDR1 and CDR2 are MNHEY and SMNVEV (reference sequence). The CDR3 reads CASSRTGGLLNTEAFF. The CDR3 DNA reads as TGTGCCAGCTCCCGGACCGGGGGTTTGTTGAACACTGAAGCTTTCTTT.

This clonotype was seen at least ten times. CDR3 protein: CASRYGTSVGEQYF. CDR3 DNA sequence: TGTGCCAGCCGGTACGGGACTAGCGTGGGCGAGCAGTACTTC. The chain links TRBV2 to TRBJ2-7; 10 positions match TRBD2. Germline V gene data show CDR1 as SNHLY and CDR2 as FYNNEI. V lost 8 bases to trimming and J lost 6 bases; unmatched junction nucleotides: 10. The CDR3 has 14 amino acids.

This clonotype was observed a handful of times. V and J are TRBV6-2 or TRBV6-3 and TRBJ2-5, with 8 bases lining up with TRBD1. Germline CDR1 and CDR2: MNHEY and SVGEGT. Unmatched junction bases numbered 12, after V lost 2 bases and J lost 4 bases. The CDR3 consists of 17 residues. The CDR3 DNA follows: TGTGCCAGCAGTTACAGTCGGTGGCAGGGGGCCGGAGAGACCCAGTACTTC. It is translated as CASSYSRWQGAGETQYF.

This clonotype was detected only a few times. The rearrangement uses TRBV29-1 and TRBJ1-1, with a tentative D call TRBD1 (5 bases). Trimming cost V 5 bases and J 4 bases, with 11 bases left between them. The germline CDR1 and CDR2 sequences are SQVTM and ANQGSEA. This CDR3 has 12 amino acids. DNA for the CDR3: TGCAGCGTTCTCAGGGACGGCACTGAAGCTTTCTTT. It yields the protein CSVLRDGTEAFF.

The chain recombines TRBV9 with TRBJ1-2; no clear D gene. Trimming removed 0 bases from V and 1 base from J, with 10 bases in between. Germline V CDR1 and CDR2: SGDLS, YYNGEE. CDR3 length: 15 amino acids. CDR3 sequence: CASSVGGLNNYGYTF. CDR3 in DNA: TGTGCCAGCAGCGTAGGAGGCCTCAATAACTATGGCTACACCTTC. The full variable domain, its missing parts supplied by reference TRBV9 and TRBJ1-2, is DSGVTQTPKHLITATGQRVTLRCSPRSGDLSVYWYQQSLDQGLQFLIQYYNGEERAKGNILERFSAQQFPDLHSELNLSSLELGDSALYFCASSVGGLNNYGYTFGSGTRLTVV.

V is TRBV27 and J is TRBJ2-1, with D hard to call. Trimming pared 0 bases from V and 2 bases from J, leaving 11 bases between. Germline CDR1 and CDR2: MNHEY and SMNVEV (reference sequence). CDR3 size: 16 residues. The CDR3 spells CASSLSRQVPYNEQFF. In nucleotides, the CDR3 is TGTGCCAGCAGTTTATCCCGCCAGGTACCCTACAATGAGCAGTTCTTC.

This clonotype was counted only a few times. This chain connects TRBV20-1 to TRBJ2-1; tentatively, D is TRBD1 (6 bases). CDR1 DFQATT and CDR2 SNEGSKA come from the germline V gene (reference sequence). Trimming cost V 6 bases and J 9 bases, with 15 bases left between them. This CDR3 has 12 amino acids. CDR3 sequence: CSAVYRETEQFF. The DNA of the CDR3 is TGCAGTGCAGTCTACAGGGAGACTGAGCAGTTCTTC.

The J gene is TRBJ1-1, the V gene TRBV3-1; D is undetermined. V shed 5 bases and J shed 1 base, with 8 bases lying between them. There are 13 residues in the CDR3. Per germline, CDR1 LGHDT and CDR2 YNNKEL (reference sequence). This chain's CDR3 is CASSTGRNTEAFF. As DNA, the CDR3 is TGTGCCAGCAGCACCGGGAGGAACACTGAAGCTTTCTTT.

The chain couples TRBV20-1 to TRBJ2-1; weak D call: TRBD1 (6 bases). V gave up 3 bases and J gave up 1 base, with 13 bases separating them. Germline V gene lookup returns CDR1 DFQATT and CDR2 SNEGSKA (reference sequence). This CDR3 is built from 15 residues. The DNA of the CDR3 is TGCAGTGCTAGGCCTGGACAGTCATCCTACAATGAGCAGTTCTTC. Translating gives CSARPGQSSYNEQFF.

V is TRBV2 and J is TRBJ2-3, with D perhaps matching TRBD1 (6 bases). Trimming took 2 bases from V and 13 from J, leaving 10 bases between them. Looked up from germline, CDR1 is SNHLY and CDR2 is FYNNEI. This CDR3 contains 11 residues. The chain's CDR3 is CASSEPDSEYF. The CDR3 DNA is TGTGCCAGCAGTGAACCGGACAGCGAGTATTTT.

This clonotype has just a few counts. The CDR3 sequence: CASKHPGGTEAFF. CDR3 nucleotides: TGTGCCAGCAAACACCCGGGGGGTACTGAAGCTTTCTTT. The rearrangement uses TRBV19 and TRBJ1-1; possibly TRBD1 for D (5 bases). CDR3 size: 13 residues. V was shortened by 9 bases and J by 5 bases, with 16 bases between the two germline ends. CDR1 is LNHDA, CDR2 SQIVND, per germline (reference sequence).

This clonotype was observed at least ten times. The chain has TRBV7-9 and TRBJ1-2; weak D call: TRBD1 (6 bases). This CDR3 has 13 residues. Trimming stripped 1 base from V and 6 bases from J, with 9 bases between. Germline assignment: CDR1 SEHNR and CDR2 FQNEAQ (reference sequence). Here the CDR3 DNA reads TGTGCCAGCAGCTTAGAGAACAGGGATGGCTACACCTTC. Translating gives CASSLENRDGYTF.

This clonotype was counted between two and nine times. The chain joins TRBV6-1 to TRBJ1-2, with D tentatively TRBD1 (6 bases). The CDR3 is made up of 13 amino acids. Germline lookup yields CDR1 MNHNS and CDR2 SASEGT. V was shortened by 6 bases and J by 6 bases, with 14 bases between the two germline ends. CDR3 DNA sequence: TGTGCCAGCAGCGGGACAACTCCAGATGGCTACACCTTC. The encoded protein is CASSGTTPDGYTF.

Ten or more counts support this clonotype. The chain links TRBV30 to TRBJ1-1; D remains ambiguous. The germline V gene has CDR1 GTSNPN and CDR2 SVGIG (reference sequence). V lost 2 bases, J lost 1 base, and 5 bases lay in between. CDR3 length: 12 residues. The DNA of the CDR3 is TGTGCCTGGAGTCCGAGGAACACTGAAGCTTTCTTT. Translating gives CAWSPRNTEAFF. The full variable domain, completed using reference TRBV30 and TRBJ1-1, is SQTIHQWPATLVQPVGSPLSLECTVEGTSNPNLYWYRQAAGRGLQLLFYSVGIGQISSEVPQNLSASRPQDRQFILSSKKLLLSDSGFYLCAWSPRNTEAFFGQGTRLTVV.

The sample holds many counts of this clonotype. This chain uses TRBV12-3 or TRBV12-4 with TRBJ2-7, with 10 bases aligning to TRBD1. This CDR3 contains 14 residues. Unmatched junction bases numbered 7, after V lost 4 bases and J lost 7 bases. The CDR3 DNA reads TGTGCCAGCAGTTCACGACAGGGGGCTTATGAGCAGTACTTC. This encodes CASSSRQGAYEQYF.

The chain recombines TRBV5-8 with TRBJ1-1, with 10 bases that match TRBD1. The germline V gene has CDR1 SGHTS and CDR2 YDEGEE. Trimming took 3 bases from V and 3 from J; bases not matched to a gene: 8. This CDR3 is built from 16 residues. The CDR3 protein is CASSYPGTGVDTEAFF. CDR3 DNA: TGTGCCAGCAGCTACCCCGGGACAGGGGTCGACACTGAAGCTTTCTTT. The whole variable domain, remainder taken from reference TRBV5-8 and TRBJ1-1, is EAGVTQSPTHLIKTRGQQATLRCSPISGHTSVYWYQQALGLGLQFLLWYDEGEERNRGNFPPRFSGRQFPNYSSELNVNALELEDSALYLCASSYPGTGVDTEAFFGQGTRLTVV.

The genes are TRBV29-1 and TRBJ1-4; no firm D call. Germline V CDR1 and CDR2: SQVTM, ANQGSEA. The CDR3 runs 13 residues. The V and J ends lost 0 bases and 5 bases respectively, with 7 bases between them. CDR3 sequence (DNA): TGCAGCGTTGAAGATCTGAAGAATGAAAAACTGTTTTTT. Translation gives CSVEDLKNEKLFF.

This clonotype appeared many times. This sequence joins TRBV11-2 and TRBJ1-1; 7 nucleotides agree with TRBD1. The trim removed 5 bases at V and 4 bases at J, leaving 7 bases unmatched. This CDR3 spans 14 amino acids. CDR1 and CDR2 (germline): SGHAT, FQNNGV. This chain's CDR3 is CASSLGQRGTEAFF. The CDR3 DNA follows: TGTGCCAGCAGCCTGGGACAGAGGGGCACTGAAGCTTTCTTT.

There are many counts of this clonotype. This chain connects TRBV6-1 to TRBJ2-4, with 9 bases aligning to TRBD2. There are 17 residues in the CDR3. Losses at the gene ends were 6 bases for V and 7 bases for J; bases not matched to a gene: 16. The germline V gene encodes CDR1 MNHNS and CDR2 SASEGT. The CDR3 loop is CASSNRAGGGLLNIQYF. In nucleotides, the CDR3 is TGTGCCAGCAGCAATAGAGCGGGAGGCGGGTTGCTGAACATTCAGTACTTC.